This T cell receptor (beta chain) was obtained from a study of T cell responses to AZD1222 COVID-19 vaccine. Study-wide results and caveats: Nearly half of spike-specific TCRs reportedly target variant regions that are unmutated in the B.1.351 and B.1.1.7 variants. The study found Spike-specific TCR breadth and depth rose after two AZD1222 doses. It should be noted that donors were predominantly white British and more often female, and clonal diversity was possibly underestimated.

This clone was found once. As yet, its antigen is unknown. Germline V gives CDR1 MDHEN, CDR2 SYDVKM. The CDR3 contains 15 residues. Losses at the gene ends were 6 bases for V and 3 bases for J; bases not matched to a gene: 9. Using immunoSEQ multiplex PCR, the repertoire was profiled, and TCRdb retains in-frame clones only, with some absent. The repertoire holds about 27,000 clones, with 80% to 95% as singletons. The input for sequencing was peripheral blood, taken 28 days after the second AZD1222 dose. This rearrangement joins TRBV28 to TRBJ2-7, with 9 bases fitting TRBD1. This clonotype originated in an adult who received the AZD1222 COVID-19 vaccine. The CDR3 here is CASSPPGQGIYEQYF. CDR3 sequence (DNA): TGTGCCAGCAGCCCACCCGGACAGGGGATCTACGAGCAGTACTTC.